The entry below describes one T cell receptor beta chain. The antigen remains unidentified. Donors were healthy HIV-negative adults without recently reported acute infections or vaccinations. This sample stems from a study of shared clonotypes between healthy human individuals. In germline, CDR1 is ENHRY, CDR2 SYGVKD. CDR3 length equals 15 residues. V was trimmed by 0 bases and J by 6 bases, leaving 11 bases between them. Findings and caveats of the study: Lower generation probabilities were found for non-shared clonotypes than for those shared by all four donors.

Evenly divided among several immunoSEQ plates was the genomic DNA of each subset. Repertoires were generated with immunoSEQ multiplex PCR, while TCRdb's copy carries only in-frame clones and drops some. The data contain fewer than 2.5 million clones, roughly 93% of them singletons. This clonotype was sampled from a man aged 18 to 30 in good health. Some clones in this sample may be carry-over from other donors' samples. The rearrangement joins TRBV10-3 to TRBJ2-2; D might be TRBD2 (5 bases). Source material: naive CD4+ T cells from PBMCs. This sample's subset: CD45RA+ positively selected. The CDR3 here is CAISESLSGSGELFF. The CDR3 DNA follows: TGTGCCATCAGTGAGTCGCTTTCGGGGTCCGGGGAGCTGTTTTTT.